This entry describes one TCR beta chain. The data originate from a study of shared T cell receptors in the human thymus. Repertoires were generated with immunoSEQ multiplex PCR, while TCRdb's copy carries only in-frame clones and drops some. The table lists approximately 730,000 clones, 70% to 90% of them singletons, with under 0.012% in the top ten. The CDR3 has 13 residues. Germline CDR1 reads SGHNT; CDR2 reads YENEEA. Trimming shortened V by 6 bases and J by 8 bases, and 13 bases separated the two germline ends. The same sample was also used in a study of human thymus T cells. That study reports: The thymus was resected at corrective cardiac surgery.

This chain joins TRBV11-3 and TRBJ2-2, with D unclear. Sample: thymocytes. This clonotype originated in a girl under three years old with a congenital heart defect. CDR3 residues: CASSHYNTGELFF. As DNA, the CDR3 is TGTGCCAGCAGTCATTATAATACAGGGGAGCTGTTTTTT.